Listed here is a single TCR beta chain. TCRdb's table, derived via immunoSEQ multiplex PCR, lists solely in-frame clones and lacks some. This sample has some 110,000 clones, with 81% found just once. This sample is part of a study of radiotherapy plus CTLA-4 blockade in lung cancer. The clonotype originates from a human donor with non-small cell lung cancer that progressed on radiotherapy plus ipilimumab. Some clones in this sample may be carry-over from other donors' samples. The sample was peripheral blood, taken from a patient treated with radiotherapy plus ipilimumab.

The CDR3 protein is CASSLGRAGPLSGNTIYF. The CDR3 DNA follows: TGTGCCAGCAGCTTAGGCCGCGCGGGACCCCTCTCTGGAAACACCATATATTTT. The chain is built from TRBV7-2 and TRBJ1-3; D perhaps matches TRBD1 (5 bases). The germline CDR1 and CDR2 sequences are SGHTA and FQGNSA. Trimming took 1 base from V and 0 from J, leaving 16 bases between them. The CDR3 is made up of 18 amino acids.